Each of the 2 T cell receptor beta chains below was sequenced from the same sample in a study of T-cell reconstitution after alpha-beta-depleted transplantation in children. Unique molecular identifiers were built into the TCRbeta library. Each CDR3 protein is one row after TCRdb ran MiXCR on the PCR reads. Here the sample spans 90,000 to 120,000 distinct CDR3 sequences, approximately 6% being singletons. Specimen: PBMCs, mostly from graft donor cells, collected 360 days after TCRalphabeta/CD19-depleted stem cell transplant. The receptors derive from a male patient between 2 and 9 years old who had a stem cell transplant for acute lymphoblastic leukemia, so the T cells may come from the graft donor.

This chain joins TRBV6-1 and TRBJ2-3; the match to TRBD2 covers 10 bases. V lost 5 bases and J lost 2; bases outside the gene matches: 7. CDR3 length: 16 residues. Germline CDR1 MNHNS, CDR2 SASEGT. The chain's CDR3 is CASSPGLAALTDTQYF. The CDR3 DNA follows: TGTGCCAGCAGTCCTGGACTAGCGGCGCTCACAGATACGCAGTATTTT.

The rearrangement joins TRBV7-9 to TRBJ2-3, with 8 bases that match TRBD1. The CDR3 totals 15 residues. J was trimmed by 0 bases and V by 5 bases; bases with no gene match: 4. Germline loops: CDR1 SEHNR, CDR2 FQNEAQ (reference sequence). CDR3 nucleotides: TGTGCCAGCAGCCCACGGGACAGGAGCACAGATACGCAGTATTTT. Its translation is CASSPRDRSTDTQYF.